These 32 T cell receptor beta chains originate from one sample sequenced in a study of early T cells in non-severe SARS-CoV-2 infection. TCRdb itself ran the 5' RACE reads through MiXCR, one entry per CDR3 protein. This table has some 57,000 distinct CDR3 sequences, about a tenth appearing once. The sequencing sample was made of whole blood. The receptors originated from an adult who was a healthcare worker with PCR-confirmed SARS-CoV-2 infection or an uninfected control (not recorded which).

V usage is TRBV5-1 and J usage is TRBJ2-7; TRBD1 agrees at 8 bases. Germline loops: CDR1 SGHRS, CDR2 YFSETQ. The CDR3 has 15 residues. Trimming at V came to 4 bases and at J to 3 bases, leaving 9 bases not matched to a gene. CDR3 loop: CASSPGTGGGYEQYF. The DNA of the CDR3 is TGCGCCAGCAGCCCCGGGACAGGCGGCGGCTACGAGCAGTACTTC.

V and J are TRBV20-1 and TRBJ1-1; possible D gene TRBD1, 5 bases. Germline-derived CDR1 and CDR2 are DFQATT and SNEGSKA (reference sequence). CDR3 length: 13 residues. V shed 3 bases and J shed 3 bases, with 11 bases lying between them. CDR3 region: CSASARADTEAFF. CDR3 nucleotide sequence: TGCAGTGCTAGCGCCAGGGCGGACACTGAAGCTTTCTTT.

The chain employs TRBV10-3 and TRBJ2-1, with TRBD2 identical over 9 bases. The V and J ends lost 2 bases and 5 bases, in that order; junction bases with no gene match: 7. The germline CDR1 and CDR2 sequences are ENHRY and SYGVKD. The CDR3 is made up of 16 amino acids. Written as DNA, the CDR3 is TGTGCCATCAGTGAGACTGCGGCGGGGGGGCACAATGAGCAGTTCTTC. This gives the protein CAISETAAGGHNEQFF.

The CDR3 protein is CASSDGSLYQPQHF. CDR3 bases: TGTGCCAGCAGTGACGGCAGCCTCTATCAGCCCCAGCATTTT. The genes are TRBV6-1 and TRBJ1-5, with no clear D. The V end lost 3 bases, the J end lost 5 bases, and 11 bases lay between the germline ends. Germline loops: CDR1 MNHNS, CDR2 SASEGT. This CDR3 is built from 14 residues.

The V call is TRBV5-1, the J call TRBJ1-1; D uncertain. This CDR3 has 14 amino acids. Trimming cost V 1 base and J 0 bases, with 7 bases left between them. Germline CDR1 reads SGHRS; CDR2 reads YFSETQ. DNA for the CDR3: TGCGCCAGCAGCTTGTCTGGCATGAACACTGAAGCTTTCTTT. This translates into CASSLSGMNTEAFF.

DNA of the CDR3: TGTGCCAGCAGTCGGAGGGTGTCTGAAGCTTTCTTT. It translates to CASSRRVSEAFF. The chain carries TRBV12-3 or TRBV12-4 and TRBJ1-1; D call uncertain. Trimming took 5 bases from V and 6 from J, leaving 10 bases between them. The CDR3 is 12 amino acids.

This chain connects TRBV3-1 to TRBJ2-3, with D tentatively TRBD1 (6 bases). Germline V gene data show CDR1 as LGHDT and CDR2 as YNNKEL (reference sequence). This CDR3 has 15 amino acids. V lost 1 base and J 1 base, leaving 9 bases between the germline ends. CDR3 bases: TGTGCCAGCAGCCAAGGCAGGGGCGGCACAGATACGCAGTATTTT. It encodes CASSQGRGGTDTQYF.

This clonotype showed up many times. The CDR3 region has the DNA TGTGCCAGCAGTCTAGACAGCTATCAGCCCCAGCATTTT. Amino acid sequence: CASSLDSYQPQHF. This rearrangement joins TRBV28 to TRBJ1-5; D is possibly TRBD1 (5 bases). CDR3 size: 13 residues. Looked up from germline, CDR1 is MDHEN and CDR2 is SYDVKM. The V gene lost 5 bases and the J gene lost 5 bases, with 10 bases spanning the gap.

Concerning this clonotype: A read error may be the cause here, since a much bigger clone is one base away. The chain has TRBV20-1 and TRBJ2-7; unclear D gene. V was cut by 6 bases and J by 6 bases, with 18 bases left in between. From germline, CDR1 is DFQATT and CDR2 SNEGSKA (reference sequence). The length of the CDR3 is 13 residues. This CDR3 is CSAHDPAWVEQYF. The CDR3 DNA is TGCAGTGCGCATGACCCGGCGTGGGTCGAGCAGTACTTC.

This clonotype was counted only a few times. This chain joins TRBV5-1 and TRBJ2-1; 7 positions match TRBD1. V lost 3 bases, J lost 5 bases, and 5 bases stayed unmatched. This CDR3 contains 14 residues. Looked up from germline, CDR1 is SGHRS and CDR2 is YFSETQ. The CDR3 spells CASSSQTGNNEQFF. CDR3 nucleotide sequence: TGCGCCAGCAGCTCCCAGACAGGGAACAATGAGCAGTTCTTC.

This clonotype was observed many times. CDR3 coding DNA: TGTGCCAGCAGCACCTCTAATGAAAAACTGTTTTTT. It encodes CASSTSNEKLFF. This chain connects TRBV7-9 to TRBJ1-4, with D hard to call. V was clipped by 5 bases and J by 3 bases, with 4 bases between them. CDR3 size: 12 residues. CDR1 and CDR2 (germline): SEHNR, FQNEAQ (reference sequence).

Concerning this clonotype: A read error may produce the germline difference seen at one junction end. The chain links TRBV5-1 to TRBJ1-2; no clear D gene. Germline CDR1 reads SGHRS; CDR2 reads YFSETQ. The CDR3 extends over 13 amino acids. The CDR3 DNA is TGCGCCAGCGGCTTGGGCAGGACCTATGGCTACACCTTC. It specifies CASGLGRTYGYTF.

At least ten counts were recorded for this clonotype. CDR3 sequence reads: CASSPSLTGNYNEQFF. As DNA, the CDR3 is TGTGCCAGCAGCCCCAGCCTAACGGGGAACTACAATGAGCAGTTCTTC. V gene TRBV7-6 combines with J gene TRBJ2-1, with a tentative D call TRBD2 (5 bases). Germline CDR1 reads SGHVS; CDR2 reads FNYEAQ. V was cut by 5 bases and J by 3 bases, with 17 bases left in between. This CDR3 has 16 residues.

The V gene is TRBV5-6, the J gene TRBJ2-2; 8 nucleotides line up with TRBD2. The CDR3 is made up of 16 amino acids. V trimming: 0 bases; J trimming: 4 bases; junction bases outside the gene matches: 5. Per germline, CDR1 SGHDT and CDR2 YYEEEE. The CDR3 protein is CASSLAAAGVTGELFF. The CDR3 DNA sequence: TGTGCCAGCAGCTTGGCGGCAGCGGGGGTCACCGGGGAGCTGTTTTTT.

Many counts were recorded for this clonotype. V is TRBV10-3 and J is TRBJ2-3, with D perhaps matching TRBD1 or TRBD2 (6 bases each). The CDR3 length is 16 residues. The V gene lost 3 bases and the J gene lost 1 base, with 14 bases spanning the gap. Germline loops: CDR1 ENHRY, CDR2 SYGVKD. The CDR3 region has the DNA TGTGCCATCAGTGAACTGGGGGGCTCCGGCACAGATACGCAGTATTTT. This codes for CAISELGGSGTDTQYF.

The V gene is TRBV7-8, the J gene TRBJ2-5; 8 bases line up with TRBD2. V shed 1 base, J shed 6 bases, and the junction held 13 bases outside the gene matches. This CDR3 comprises 17 residues. Germline V gene lookup returns CDR1 SGHVS and CDR2 FQNEAQ. CDR3 coding DNA: TGTGCCAGCAGCTTAGGCAGGTTATCGGCGGGGGGCCAGACCCAGTACTTC. Translated, it gives CASSLGRLSAGGQTQYF.

This clonotype was seen ten or more times. The rearrangement joins TRBV3-1 to TRBJ1-5, with D possibly matching TRBD1 (5 bases). The ends were cut back, 4 bases at V and 1 base at J, with 8 bases in the middle. The CDR3 spans 14 residues. CDR1 is LGHDT and CDR2 is YNNKEL in the germline V gene (reference sequence). Here the CDR3 reads CASSPGHSNQPQHF. Written as DNA, the CDR3 is TGTGCCAGCAGCCCAGGGCACAGCAATCAGCCCCAGCATTTT.

This clonotype was detected only a few times. The rearrangement uses TRBV2 and TRBJ2-5, with D perhaps assigned TRBD1 or TRBD2 (6 bases each). Trimming removed 7 bases from V and 6 bases from J, with 18 bases in between. The CDR3 runs 14 residues. The V gene's germline CDR1 is SNHLY and CDR2 FYNNEI. This CDR3 is CASNQRGASKTQYF. CDR3 bases: TGTGCCAGCAATCAAAGGGGGGCCTCGAAGACCCAGTACTTC.

This clonotype was recorded at least ten times. The genes are TRBV28 and TRBJ1-4, with no clear D. Germline V lookup: CDR1 MDHEN, CDR2 SYDVKM. CDR3 length: 15 residues. V was pared by 2 bases and J by 0 bases, with 7 bases between. In DNA form, the CDR3 reads TGTGCCAGCAGTTTAGGAACAGCAACTAATGAAAAACTGTTTTTT. Encoded protein: CASSLGTATNEKLFF.

The rearrangement links TRBV20-1 to TRBJ2-5; perhaps TRBD2 as D (6 bases). Per the germline V gene, CDR1 is DFQATT and CDR2 is SNEGSKA (reference sequence). CDR3 length equals 11 residues. Trimming pared 6 bases from V and 10 bases from J, leaving 15 bases between. CDR3 nucleotides: TGCAGTGCGCGGGGCCCGCGGGGCCAGTACTTC. This codes for CSARGPRGQYF.

This clonotype was counted many times. J is TRBJ2-7 and V is TRBV10-3; 8 bases line up with TRBD2. The germline V gene has CDR1 ENHRY and CDR2 SYGVKD. The J segment lost 4 bases and the V segment lost 8 bases, leaving 7 bases of the junction unmatched. This CDR3 comprises 13 residues. The CDR3 DNA follows: TGTGCCATCTCGAGCGGGGGCACGTACGAGCAGTACTTC. Translating it yields CAISSGGTYEQYF.

This clonotype was seen repeatedly, ten times or more. The genes are TRBV7-3 and TRBJ2-5; D is uncertain. Looked up from germline, CDR1 is SGHTA and CDR2 is FQGTGA. This CDR3 has 13 residues. V was pared by 4 bases and J by 2 bases, with 8 bases between. This CDR3 is CASSSRPQETQYF. The DNA of the CDR3 is TGTGCCAGCAGCTCTAGGCCGCAAGAGACCCAGTACTTC.

This clonotype came up a few times. V gene TRBV29-1 combines with J gene TRBJ1-1; no reliable D call. Trimming removed 6 bases at V and 4 bases at J, with 12 bases between. Germline loops: CDR1 SQVTM, CDR2 ANQGSEA. The CDR3 sequence is 12 residues long. The CDR3 region is CSVRMEFTEAFF. For the CDR3, the DNA is TGCAGCGTCCGGATGGAATTCACTGAAGCTTTCTTT.

This clonotype was counted at least ten times. The chain links TRBV6-5 to TRBJ2-1, with TRBD2 matching over 11 bases. CDR3 size: 17 residues. CDR1 and CDR2 from the germline V gene are MNHEY and SVGAGI. Trimming removed 0 bases from V and 7 bases from J; junction bases left unmatched: 8. CDR3 nucleotides: TGTGCCAGCAGTTACTCGATCTCGTTAGCGGGGGGGAATGAGCAGTTCTTC. Amino acids: CASSYSISLAGGNEQFF.

This clonotype was found a few times. The chain carries TRBV3-1 and TRBJ1-2; 8 bases are a match to TRBD1. The CDR3 has 13 amino acids. Germline lookup yields CDR1 LGHDT and CDR2 YNNKEL (reference sequence). V gave up 3 bases and J gave up 8 bases; unmatched junction bases: 5. In DNA, the CDR3 is TGTGCCAGCAGCCAGCAGGGGGCCCGGGGCTACACCTTC. Its translation is CASSQQGARGYTF.

This clonotype was recorded many times. This CDR3 reads CASSFTGLGETQYF. The CDR3 region has the DNA TGTGCCAGCAGCTTTACCGGACTAGGAGAGACCCAGTACTTC. The chain has TRBV9 and TRBJ2-5; TRBD2 agrees at 7 bases. CDR1 and CDR2 from the germline V gene are SGDLS and YYNGEE. The CDR3 is made up of 14 amino acids. The junction had 7 bases not matched to a gene; V was cut back by 4 bases and J by 4 bases. The variable domain in full, with the rest retrieved from reference TRBV9 and TRBJ2-5, is DSGVTQTPKHLITATGQRVTLRCSPRSGDLSVYWYQQSLDQGLQFLIQYYNGEERAKGNILERFSAQQFPDLHSELNLSSLELGDSALYFCASSFTGLGETQYFGPGTRLLVL.

DNA of the CDR3: TGTGCCAGCAGCTTGAGCTTCCTGAACACCGGGGAGCTGTTTTTT. Translating it yields CASSLSFLNTGELFF. This chain uses TRBV5-6 with TRBJ2-2; no clear D. V was cut by 1 base and J by 1 base, with 8 bases left in between. The germline CDR1 and CDR2 sequences are SGHDT and YYEEEE. This CDR3 is built from 15 residues.

This clonotype turned up a few times. The chain couples TRBV5-1 to TRBJ1-2; D is unresolved. This CDR3 is built from 12 residues. V was clipped by 4 bases and J by 4 bases, with 8 bases between them. CDR1 is SGHRS and CDR2 is YFSETQ in the germline V gene. The CDR3 DNA is TGCGCCAGCAGCGAAGACACCTATGGCTACACCTTC. Amino acid sequence: CASSEDTYGYTF. Full variable domain (remainder filled in from reference TRBV5-1 and TRBJ1-2): KAGVTQTPRYLIKTRGQQVTLSCSPISGHRSVSWYQQTPGQGLQFLFEYFSETQRNKGNFPGRFSGRQFSNSRSEMNVSTLELGDSALYLCASSEDTYGYTFGSGTRLTVV.

In this sample, this clonotype turned up many times. The chain recombines TRBV12-3 or TRBV12-4 with TRBJ1-2; TRBD1 matches 7 bases. Losses at the gene ends were 1 base for V and 7 bases for J; bases not matched to a gene: 3. The CDR3 is 13 amino acids. CDR3 protein: CASSLGQGTGYTF. The CDR3 DNA reads as TGTGCCAGCAGTTTAGGACAGGGAACTGGCTACACCTTC.

The chain links TRBV11-2 to TRBJ1-3; 7 bases align to TRBD1. Trimming at V came to 5 bases and at J to 8 bases, leaving 3 bases not matched to a gene. The CDR3 loop spans 12 amino acids. The germline V gene encodes CDR1 SGHAT and CDR2 FQNNGV. For the CDR3, the DNA is TGTGCCAGCAGCAGGCAGGGGGACACCATATATTTT. Translating it yields CASSRQGDTIYF.

V and J are TRBV12-2 and TRBJ1-2; TRBD1 was called by the table and not checked on the DNA. TRBV12-2 is designated a pseudogene. CDR3 length equals 14 residues. This CDR3 is CASRTPGQSYGYTF. CDR3 bases: TGTGCAAGTCGCACCCCGGGACAGAGCTATGGCTACACCTTC.

In this sample, this clonotype turned up a few times. The chain couples TRBV27 to TRBJ1-1; D not resolved. This CDR3 is built from 14 residues. V lost 3 bases and J 3 bases, leaving 11 bases between the germline ends. Looked up from germline, CDR1 is MNHEY and CDR2 is SMNVEV (reference sequence). CDR3 sequence reads: CASSFYLGDTEAFF. In DNA, the CDR3 is TGTGCCAGCAGTTTTTATCTTGGGGACACTGAAGCTTTCTTT.